This entry lists 2 T cell receptor beta chains sequenced from one sample in a study of blood T cell repertoires in COVID-19 (dated by TCRdb to 2019 to 2021). Library preparation used the immunoSEQ multiplex PCR assay. TCRdb took over this immuneACCESS table, retaining in-frame rearrangements with V and J assigned. Such tables are incomplete; in checked studies, under half of the missing clones stem from an unresolved V gene, and the remainder is unexplained. The sample profile shows tens of thousands of clones; more than 90% of them were found once. The leading ten clones occupy more than 9.5% of the sample. The specimen sequenced was peripheral blood. These receptors all stem from a human donor in a cohort sampled during active COVID-19.

The rearrangement links TRBV5-1 to TRBJ1-1, with D unclear. The CDR3 loop spans 15 amino acids. From germline, CDR1 is SGHRS and CDR2 YFSETQ. Trimming pared 3 bases from V and 3 bases from J, leaving 15 bases between. CDR3 loop: CASSSGFGRYTEAFF. DNA of the CDR3: TGCGCCAGCAGCTCGGGTTTTGGGAGGTACACTGAAGCTTTCTTT.

A remark on this clone: The sample carries other DNA sequences with the same CDR3. This chain joins TRBV21-1 and TRBJ2-7; the D call in the table, TRBD2, was not verified against the DNA. TRBV21-1 is a recognized pseudogene. There are 12 residues in the CDR3. The CDR3 protein is CAGQTGGYEQYF. For the CDR3, the DNA is TGTGCCGGGCAAACGGGGGGGTACGAGCAGTACTTC.